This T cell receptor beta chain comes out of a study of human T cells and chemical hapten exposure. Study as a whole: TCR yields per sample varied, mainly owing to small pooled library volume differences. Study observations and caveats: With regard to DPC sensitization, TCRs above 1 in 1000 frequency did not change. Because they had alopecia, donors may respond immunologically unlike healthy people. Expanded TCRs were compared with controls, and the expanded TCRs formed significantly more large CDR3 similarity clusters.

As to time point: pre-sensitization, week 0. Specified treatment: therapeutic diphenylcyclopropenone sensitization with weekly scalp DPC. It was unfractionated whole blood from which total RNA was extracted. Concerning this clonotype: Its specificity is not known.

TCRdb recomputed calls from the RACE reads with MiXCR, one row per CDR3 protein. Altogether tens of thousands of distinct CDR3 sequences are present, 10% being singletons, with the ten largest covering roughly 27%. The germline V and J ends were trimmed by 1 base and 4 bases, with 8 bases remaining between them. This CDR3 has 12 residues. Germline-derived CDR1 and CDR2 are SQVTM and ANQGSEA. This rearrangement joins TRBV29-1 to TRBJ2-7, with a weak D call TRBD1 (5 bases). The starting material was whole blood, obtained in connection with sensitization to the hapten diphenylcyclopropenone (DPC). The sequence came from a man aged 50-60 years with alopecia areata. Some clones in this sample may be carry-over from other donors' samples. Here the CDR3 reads CSVEAQGYEQYF. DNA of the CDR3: TGCAGCGTTGAAGCCCAGGGATACGAGCAGTACTTC.